The 31 T cell receptor beta chains below all came from one sample that was sequenced in a study of blood T cell repertoires in COVID-19. Clones were read by immunoSEQ multiplex PCR, and TCRdb kept only the in-frame ones, dropping some. The data hold 55,000 to 80,000 clones, with about 86% observed a single time. The specimen sequenced was peripheral blood. The receptors were gathered from a man aged 50-60 years with active COVID-19.

CDR3 nucleotides: TGTGCCAGCAGCTCACCTGCGACTAGCGGGAACAATGAGCAGTTCTTC. Protein product: CASSSPATSGNNEQFF. The chain links TRBV7-9 to TRBJ2-1; 11 bases are shared with TRBD2. The CDR3 spans 16 residues. From germline, CDR1 is SEHNR and CDR2 FQNEAQ (reference sequence). J was trimmed by 5 bases and V by 4 bases; bases with no gene match: 7.

The rearrangement joins TRBV9 to TRBJ1-2; 8 bases line up with TRBD1. The CDR3 has 16 amino acids. CDR1 is SGDLS, CDR2 YYNGEE, per germline. Trimming at V came to 3 bases and at J to 7 bases, leaving 14 bases not matched to a gene. The CDR3 sequence: CASSALTGAARAGYTF. CDR3 nucleotides: TGTGCCAGCAGCGCCCTGACAGGGGCGGCCCGGGCTGGCTACACCTTC.

The V and J genes are TRBV11-2 and TRBJ2-1, with 13 bases lining up with TRBD2. J gave up 7 bases and V 4 bases, and 1 base lay outside the gene matches. The CDR3 extends over 14 amino acids. CDR1 SGHAT and CDR2 FQNNGV come from the germline V gene. CDR3 in amino acids: CASSSTSGGNEQFF. The CDR3 coding sequence is TGTGCCAGCAGCTCGACTAGCGGGGGGAATGAGCAGTTCTTC.

This clone was seen once. V usage is TRBV21-1 and J usage is TRBJ1-1. TRBV21-1 is a pseudogene. This CDR3 contains 17 residues. This CDR3 reads CASSKAGRNLRNTEAFF. The CDR3 DNA reads TGTGCCAGCAGCAAAGCGGGGAGGAACCTGAGGAACACTGAAGCTTTCTTT.

The chain combines TRBV9 with TRBJ1-1; 10 bases map to TRBD1. The germline V gene encodes CDR1 SGDLS and CDR2 YYNGEE. V trimming: 3 bases; J trimming: 6 bases; junction bases outside the gene matches: 5. The CDR3 extends over 14 amino acids. CDR3 sequence (DNA): TGTGCCAGCAGCGCGAGACAGGGGGCGGCTGAAGCTTTCTTT. This encodes CASSARQGAAEAFF.

The DNA for the CDR3 is TGTGCCAGCAGCTTAGTACGGCAGGGAAGAAGGCAGTTCTTC. The encoded protein is CASSLVRQGRRQFF. V usage is TRBV7-2 and J usage is TRBJ2-1; the D gene is possibly TRBD1 (5 bases). Germline CDR1 SGHTA, CDR2 FQGNSA. V lost 1 base and J 12 bases, leaving 16 bases between the germline ends. The CDR3 is made up of 14 amino acids.

V and J are TRBV5-1 and TRBJ2-5, with D perhaps matching TRBD1 (6 bases). From germline, CDR1 is SGHRS and CDR2 YFSETQ. V gave up 4 bases and J gave up 5 bases, with 12 bases separating them. The CDR3 loop spans 13 amino acids. The CDR3 reads CASSKQGWETQYF. The CDR3 nucleotides are TGCGCCAGCAGCAAACAGGGATGGGAGACCCAGTACTTC.

The genes are TRBV12-3 or TRBV12-4 and TRBJ2-7, with 8 bases aligning to TRBD2. This CDR3 has 13 amino acids. J gave up 3 bases and V 5 bases, and 3 bases lay outside the gene matches. CDR3 amino acids: CASSLRGGYEQYF. CDR3 coding DNA: TGTGCCAGCAGTCTCCGGGGGGGCTACGAGCAGTACTTC.

This clone occurred once. This chain uses TRBV6-5 with TRBJ1-3, with D maybe TRBD1 (5 bases). Trimming cost V 8 bases and J 5 bases, with 7 bases left between them. This CDR3 spans 11 amino acids. Germline CDR1 MNHEY, CDR2 SVGAGI. CDR3 residues: CASQGRNTIYF. The DNA for the CDR3 is TGTGCCAGCCAGGGCAGAAACACCATATATTTT.

The genes are TRBV7-9 and TRBJ2-1; D is possibly TRBD2 (5 bases). This CDR3 spans 13 amino acids. Germline assignment: CDR1 SEHNR and CDR2 FQNEAQ (reference sequence). The CDR3 loop is CAPDYPPGNEQFF. The CDR3 nucleotides read TGTGCACCTGACTACCCCCCCGGGAATGAGCAGTTCTTC.

V and J are TRBV27 and TRBJ2-1; D is unresolved. Germline loops: CDR1 MNHEY, CDR2 SMNVEV (reference sequence). Trimming removed 6 bases at V and 2 bases at J, with 14 bases between. The CDR3 length is 15 residues. CDR3 sequence: CASSRLGEAYNEQFF. CDR3 in DNA: TGTGCCAGCAGCCGATTAGGTGAGGCCTACAATGAGCAGTTCTTC.

J is TRBJ2-7 and V is TRBV5-5; no reliable D call. Germline V gene data show CDR1 as SGHKS and CDR2 as YYEKEE (reference sequence). This CDR3 comprises 12 residues. V lost 0 bases, J lost 6 bases, and 7 bases lay in between. The CDR3 DNA reads TGTGCCAGCAGCTTGGCCCTCTCCGAGCAGTACTTC. Translating it yields CASSLALSEQYF.

This chain uses TRBV7-2 with TRBJ2-7, with D perhaps TRBD2 (5 bases). The V and J ends lost 1 base and 6 bases respectively, with 10 bases between them. The CDR3 extends over 13 amino acids. From germline, CDR1 is SGHTA and CDR2 FQGNSA. The DNA of the CDR3 is TGTGCCAGCAGCTTAGAGTGGGCGGGCGAGCAGTACTTC. It encodes CASSLEWAGEQYF.

J is TRBJ2-7 and V is TRBV6-5; 9 nucleotides agree with TRBD2. Germline CDR1 reads MNHEY; CDR2 reads SVGAGI. Trimming cost V 6 bases and J 2 bases; bases outside gene matches: 2. The CDR3 runs 13 residues. CDR3 sequence: CASRTSGTYEQYF. The CDR3 DNA reads TGTGCCAGCAGGACTAGCGGCACCTACGAGCAGTACTTC.

The rearrangement links TRBV7-3 to TRBJ1-1; TRBD1 is a possible D gene (6 bases). The germline CDR1 and CDR2 sequences are SGHTA and FQGTGA. This CDR3 comprises 13 residues. The germline V and J ends were trimmed by 5 bases and 5 bases, with 12 bases remaining between them. The chain's CDR3 is CASSIPGETEAFF. In nucleotides, the CDR3 is TGTGCCAGCAGCATCCCAGGGGAGACTGAAGCTTTCTTT.

Only a few counts were recorded for this clone. The V call is TRBV15, the J call TRBJ1-6; 11 bases agree with TRBD1. The ends lost 3 bases at V and 7 bases at J; junction bases unmatched: 2. The CDR3 length is 15 residues. Germline V gene sequence: CDR1 LNHNV, CDR2 YYDKDF (reference sequence). The CDR3 DNA is TGTGCCACCAGCAGCGGGGACAGGGGGAATTCACCCCTCCACTTT. Translation gives CATSSGDRGNSPLHF.

The genes are TRBV27 and TRBJ1-3; D is unclear. Germline values: CDR1 MNHEY, CDR2 SMNVEV (reference sequence). The CDR3 covers 14 residues. The ends were cut back, 6 bases at V and 0 bases at J, with 9 bases in the middle. The CDR3 DNA reads TGTGCCAGCAGCAAGAGAGGCTCTGGAAACACCATATATTTT. It is translated as CASSKRGSGNTIYF.

The CDR3 sequence is CASSVGGTTDTQYF. The CDR3 bases are TGTGCCAGCAGCGTAGGCGGAACCACAGATACGCAGTATTTT. This chain links TRBV9 with TRBJ2-3; D not resolved. The CDR3 length is 14 residues. Trimming stripped 0 bases from V and 2 bases from J, with 7 bases between. Germline CDR1 and CDR2: SGDLS and YYNGEE.

The CDR3 protein is CASRNLAGVEQFF. The CDR3 DNA follows: TGCGCCAGCAGGAATCTAGCGGGAGTTGAGCAGTTCTTC. The rearrangement joins TRBV5-1 to TRBJ2-1, with TRBD2 matching over 10 bases. V dropped 5 bases and J dropped 9; count of bases not matched to a gene: 5. The V gene's germline CDR1 is SGHRS and CDR2 YFSETQ. There are 13 residues in the CDR3.

This clone turned up a few times. The chain carries TRBV5-6 and TRBJ2-7; 9 bases are shared with TRBD1. V shed 3 bases, J shed 3 bases, and the junction held 7 bases outside the gene matches. In germline, CDR1 is SGHDT, CDR2 YYEEEE. This CDR3 is built from 15 residues. The chain's CDR3 is CASSSRPGQGYEQYF. CDR3 nucleotide sequence: TGTGCCAGCAGCTCGCGGCCGGGACAGGGCTACGAGCAGTACTTC.

The V gene is TRBV15, the J gene TRBJ2-2; maybe TRBD2 (6 bases). CDR1 is LNHNV and CDR2 is YYDKDF in the germline V gene (reference sequence). The CDR3 sequence is 18 residues long. V lost 0 bases, J lost 7 bases, and 21 bases lay in between. CDR3: CATSREWGDGVRGGELFF. CDR3 coding DNA: TGTGCCACCAGCAGAGAATGGGGGGACGGGGTAAGGGGCGGGGAGCTGTTTTTT.

This clone was counted a few times. CDR3 nucleotide sequence: TGTGCCAGTAGCCCCAGGAGGGGGAACACTGAAGCTTTCTTT. Translation gives CASSPRRGNTEAFF. V gene TRBV19 combines with J gene TRBJ1-1; D may be TRBD1 (5 bases). The CDR3 consists of 14 residues. V was cut by 6 bases and J by 1 base, with 12 bases left in between. Per the germline V gene, CDR1 is LNHDA and CDR2 is SQIVND (reference sequence).

CDR3 amino acids: CAISEYGTGGIYEQYF. In DNA form, the CDR3 reads TGTGCCATCAGTGAGTACGGGACAGGGGGAATCTACGAGCAGTACTTC. This chain uses TRBV10-3 with TRBJ2-7; the match to TRBD1 covers 11 bases. Germline assignment: CDR1 ENHRY and CDR2 SYGVKD. This CDR3 comprises 16 residues. J was trimmed by 3 bases and V by 1 base; bases with no gene match: 5.

This clone was seen once. A junction boundary mismatches the germline segment, possibly from a read error. V gene TRBV5-5 combines with J gene TRBJ1-2; D possibly corresponds to TRBD1 (5 bases). This CDR3 is 14 amino acids long. Germline V gene data show CDR1 as SGHKS and CDR2 as YYEKEE (reference sequence). CDR3 sequence: CASTLQGLDYGYTF. The DNA for the CDR3 is TGTGCCAGCACCTTGCAGGGACTTGACTATGGCTACACCTTC.

The chain couples TRBV29-1 to TRBJ1-4; TRBD1 matches 9 bases. The germline gives CDR1 SQVTM, CDR2 ANQGSEA. The CDR3 runs to 14 residues. The J segment lost 8 bases and the V segment lost 1 base, leaving 5 bases of the junction unmatched. The DNA for the CDR3 is TGCAGCGTTGAAGCGGGACAGGGAGGCGAAAAACTGTTTTTT. The encoded protein is CSVEAGQGGEKLFF. The full variable domain, in which reference TRBV29-1 and TRBJ1-4 provide the parts outside the CDR3, is SAVISQKPSRDICQRGTSLTIQCQVDSQVTMMFWYRQQPGQSLTLIATANQGSEATYESGFVIDKFPISRPNLTFSTLTVSNMSPEDSSIYLCSVEAGQGGEKLFFGSGTQLSVL.

V gene TRBV5-4 combines with J gene TRBJ2-2, with 15 bases that match TRBD2. J was trimmed by 0 bases and V by 4 bases; bases with no gene match: 7. This CDR3 contains 19 residues. CDR1 and CDR2 (germline): SGHNT, YYREEE (reference sequence). CDR3 amino acids: CASSPGTSGGRTNTGELFF. For the CDR3, the DNA is TGTGCCAGCAGCCCAGGGACTAGCGGGGGGCGGACGAACACCGGGGAGCTGTTTTTT.

The genes are TRBV27 and TRBJ1-2, with 8 bases matching TRBD1. Per germline, CDR1 MNHEY and CDR2 SMNVEV (reference sequence). The CDR3 consists of 13 residues. The ends lost 3 bases at V and 8 bases at J; junction bases unmatched: 5. The CDR3 DNA sequence: TGTGCCAGCAGTTTCGGACAGGGAGGCGGCTACACCTTC. Translated, it gives CASSFGQGGGYTF.

This rearrangement joins TRBV6-5 to TRBJ2-2; the D gene is possibly TRBD2 (6 bases). CDR1 and CDR2 (germline): MNHEY, SVGAGI. The CDR3 is 14 residues long. V gave up 10 bases and J gave up 0 bases, with 12 bases separating them. CDR3 loop: CATTGTPNTGELFF. DNA of the CDR3: TGTGCCACCACCGGGACTCCGAACACCGGGGAGCTGTTTTTT.

The V call is TRBV5-1, the J call TRBJ1-5; TRBD1 might be the D (5 bases). V lost 1 base and J 2 bases, leaving 10 bases between the germline ends. CDR1 is SGHRS, CDR2 YFSETQ, per germline. The CDR3 totals 15 residues. CDR3: CASSLLGGGNQPQHF. DNA of the CDR3: TGCGCCAGCAGCTTGCTGGGGGGTGGCAATCAGCCCCAGCATTTT.

This chain joins TRBV5-1 and TRBJ2-5; the match to TRBD1 covers 7 bases. V lost 5 bases to trimming and J lost 3 bases; unmatched junction nucleotides: 4. Germline V gives CDR1 SGHRS, CDR2 YFSETQ. CDR3 size: 13 residues. Written as DNA, the CDR3 is TGCGCCAGCAGTAAAACAGGGGAAGAGACCCAGTACTTC. Translation gives CASSKTGEETQYF.

V usage is TRBV7-3 and J usage is TRBJ2-7, with 8 bases matching TRBD2. Germline V lookup: CDR1 SGHTA, CDR2 FQGTGA. Trimming took 5 bases from V and 4 from J; bases not matched to a gene: 10. This CDR3 is built from 15 residues. CDR3 region: CASSLAGSGNYEQYF. For the CDR3, the DNA is TGTGCCAGCAGCCTAGCGGGTAGCGGGAATTACGAGCAGTACTTC.